This T cell receptor (beta chain) emerged from a study of immune evolution from preneoplasia to lung adenocarcinoma. Notes on the study in general: From normal lung to invasive adenocarcinoma, top clone frequencies appeared to decrease.

Worth noting for this clone: Its antigen is undetermined.

Profiling relied on immunoSEQ multiplex PCR, and the TCRdb table lists in-frame clones only, not all of them. The table has nearly 5,500 clones, over 65% seen once; the top ten hold nearly 4%. The length of the CDR3 is 16 residues. V shed 3 bases and J shed 3 bases, with 16 bases lying between them. Germline CDR1 MNHEY, CDR2 SMNVEV (reference sequence). The rearrangement joins TRBV27 to TRBJ2-3; TRBD2 is a possible D gene (6 bases). The material sequenced was FFPE minimally invasive lung adenocarcinoma tissue. This sequence originates from a person between 55 and 80 years old with lung adenocarcinoma. The CDR3 coding sequence is TGTGCCAGCAGTTTTGGTAGCGGCCCGTGGACAGATACGCAGTATTTT. It translates to CASSFGSGPWTDTQYF.